This T cell receptor beta chain was sequenced during a study of CD8+CD57+ T cells in acquired aplastic anemia. Study as a whole: Researchers reported that healthy donors averaged roughly 10 million reads for CD4+ cells.

It was genomic DNA that served as the template for profiling TCR beta VDJ and CDR3. From the reads, TCRdb called clonotypes with MiXCR, one entry per CDR3 protein. The sample records about 160,000 distinct CDR3 sequences, about 48% being singletons. Germline V lookup: CDR1 DFQATT, CDR2 SNEGSKA (reference sequence). V gave up 6 bases and J gave up 5 bases, with 22 bases separating them. There are 15 residues in the CDR3. The receptor was isolated from a human donor in good health. The chain employs TRBV20-1 and TRBJ2-5; D is possibly TRBD1 (7 bases). Specimen: sorted CD4+, CD8+, or CD8+CD57+ T cells (not recorded which) from PBMCs. The CDR3 sequence: CSAGDYRGGSETQYF. CDR3 nucleotide sequence: TGCAGTGCCGGAGATTACAGGGGAGGAAGTGAGACCCAGTACTTC.